This is a list of T cell receptor beta chains from one sample in a study of PD-1 blockade in classical Hodgkin lymphoma. Method: immunoSEQ multiplex PCR; TCRdb's copy keeps in-frame clones and lacks some. Of under 110,000 clones in the sample, around 89% were seen once. Sample: peripheral blood mononuclear cells (PBMCs), taken before the second cycle of nivolumab. The receptors were sampled from a human donor with classical Hodgkin lymphoma. CDR3s include the opening cysteine and the closing phenylalanine or tryptophan.

TRBJ1-2 TRBV6-1 CASSEEEGGPGYSIYYGYTF
TRBJ1-6 TRBV7-6 CASSDTDRGLNSPLHF
TRBJ1-2 TRBV15 CATSRGEGQGLYGYTF
TRBJ1-2 TRBV19 CAGQGDYGYTF
TRBJ2-5 TRBV4-2 CASSERRETQYF
TRBJ2-1 TRBV27 CASSSVRTAQFF
TRBJ2-7 TRBV19 CASSIGRGEYEQYF
TRBJ1-5 TRBV5-6 CASSLQGNWPQHF
TRBJ2-2 TRBV13 CASSLVRFGGNTGELFF
TRBJ1-2 TRBV7-2 CASSLEALGGYTF
TRBJ2-3 TRBV29-1 CSALLQGTSTDTQYF
TRBJ1-3 TRBV30 CAWSGGTGVDTIYF
TRBJ1-2 TRBV2 CASTRESYGYTF
TRBJ2-3 TRBV10-3 CAILPAGGNTDTQYF
TRBJ2-5 TRBV28 CASRPGGRETQYF
TRBJ1-1 TRBV19 CASSIGQLDTEAFF
TRBJ1-1 TRBV9 CASSVLGGGTNTEAFF
TRBJ2-7 TRBV15 CATSRGTGAYEQYF
TRBJ2-7 TRBV11-2 CASSLGTRSSYEQYF
TRBJ2-7 TRBV7-2 CASRYAGTVYYEQYF
TRBJ2-7 TRBV10-1 CASAAAGPEQYF
TRBJ1-1 TRBV11-3 CASSLGQNTEAFF
TRBJ2-2 TRBV11-2 CASSRGTWGRTGELFF
TRBJ2-3 TRBV5-1 CASSLAGVADTQYF